One sample yielded the 27 T cell receptor beta chains listed below, sequenced in a study of control samples from healthy donors and cancer patients. Here immunoSEQ multiplex PCR was the method, and the copy in TCRdb shows in-frame clones only, minus some. The sample contains about 150,000 clones, 85% to 95% of which appear only once. The sample consisted of blood. Every receptor here comes from a man aged 40-55 years in good health.

The chain has TRBV27 and TRBJ1-2, with a tentative D call TRBD1 (5 bases). Per germline, CDR1 MNHEY and CDR2 SMNVEV (reference sequence). V lost 5 bases and J lost 5, with 15 bases in between. This CDR3 spans 14 amino acids. As DNA, the CDR3 is TGTGCCAGCAGTCCGGGGGGGATATGGTATGGCTACACCTTC. It translates to CASSPGGIWYGYTF.

In DNA form, the CDR3 reads TGTGCCAGCAGTGGTACAGGGAATAGCAATCAGCCCCAGCATTTT. Residues: CASSGTGNSNQPQHF. The chain recombines TRBV2 with TRBJ1-5, with a possible D match to TRBD1 (6 bases). Germline CDR1 is SNHLY and CDR2 is FYNNEI. Trimming took 4 bases from V and 0 from J, leaving 10 bases between them. This CDR3 comprises 15 residues.

This chain links TRBV24-1 with TRBJ2-1; 10 bases are a match to TRBD2. CDR1 and CDR2 from the germline V gene are KGHDR and SFDVKD. The length of the CDR3 is 16 residues. V lost 0 bases and J lost 5; bases outside the gene matches: 3. CDR3 amino acids: CATSDLRTSGNNEQFF. The CDR3 coding sequence is TGTGCCACCAGTGATTTGAGGACTAGCGGAAACAATGAGCAGTTCTTC.

The rearrangement links TRBV9 to TRBJ2-3, with 7 bases lining up with TRBD1. The CDR3 has 15 amino acids. Germline V gene data show CDR1 as SGDLS and CDR2 as YYNGEE. After removal of 0 bases from V and 4 bases from J, the junction contained 5 bases not matched to a gene. The CDR3 region is CASSVDRGQPDTQYF. DNA of the CDR3: TGTGCCAGCAGCGTAGACAGGGGCCAGCCAGATACGCAGTATTTT.

The V and J genes are TRBV2 and TRBJ1-2; the match to TRBD1 covers 10 bases. The length of the CDR3 is 16 residues. V shed 6 bases, J shed 6 bases, and the junction held 13 bases outside the gene matches. The germline V gene encodes CDR1 SNHLY and CDR2 FYNNEI. The CDR3 is CASRETGTGVQDGYTF. DNA for the CDR3: TGTGCCAGCAGGGAGACCGGGACAGGGGTTCAAGATGGCTACACCTTC.

This rearrangement joins TRBV19 to TRBJ1-1; D remains ambiguous. The V gene lost 3 bases and the J gene lost 1 base, with 6 bases spanning the gap. Germline-derived CDR1 and CDR2 are LNHDA and SQIVND (reference sequence). The CDR3 runs 13 residues. The CDR3 coding sequence is TGTGCCAGTAGTATCAGCTGGAACACTGAAGCTTTCTTT. It yields the protein CASSISWNTEAFF.

This chain connects TRBV18 to TRBJ1-1, with a tentative D call TRBD1 (6 bases). CDR3 size: 14 residues. CDR1 is KGHSH, CDR2 LQKENI, per germline. V lost 6 bases and J 4 bases, leaving 15 bases between the germline ends. CDR3 nucleotides: TGTGCCAGCTCCTCGAGGGGGGAGGTCACTGAAGCTTTCTTT. Protein product: CASSSRGEVTEAFF.

This clone has a single count. The V and J genes are TRBV12-3 or TRBV12-4 and TRBJ2-3, with 8 bases matching TRBD2. The CDR3 sequence is 11 residues long. With 5 bases clipped from V and 13 bases from J, the junction kept 5 bases outside the gene matches. CDR3 sequence: CASSTGLVEYF. CDR3 bases: TGTGCCAGCAGTACGGGACTAGTAGAGTATTTT.

V and J are TRBV7-2 and TRBJ2-1, with 13 bases lining up with TRBD2. This CDR3 is built from 19 residues. Germline CDR1 and CDR2: SGHTA and FQGNSA. V was clipped by 4 bases and J by 1 base; unmatched bases: 10. In DNA form, the CDR3 reads TGTGCCAGCAGCTCCTCTGTCCCGGGACTAGCGGGGTCCTACAATGAGCAGTTCTTC. Translating it yields CASSSSVPGLAGSYNEQFF.

The chain combines TRBV11-2 with TRBJ1-1; D gene ambiguous. Germline V gene data show CDR1 as SGHAT and CDR2 as FQNNGV. The CDR3 runs 15 residues. Trimming stripped 7 bases from V and 7 bases from J, with 22 bases between. CDR3 amino acids: CASNRQARVDGEAFF. Here the CDR3 DNA reads TGTGCCAGCAATCGGCAGGCCCGCGTGGATGGTGAAGCTTTCTTT.

The rearrangement links TRBV5-1 to TRBJ2-5; D assignment may be TRBD1 or TRBD2 (6 bases each). The V gene's germline CDR1 is SGHRS and CDR2 YFSETQ. The length of the CDR3 is 16 residues. V was clipped by 3 bases and J by 2 bases, with 17 bases between them. CDR3 in amino acids: CASSSGAIQGQETQYF. CDR3 coding DNA: TGCGCCAGCAGCTCGGGGGCCATACAGGGTCAAGAGACCCAGTACTTC. Looking up the rest from reference TRBV5-1 and TRBJ2-5 gives the full variable domain: KAGVTQTPRYLIKTRGQQVTLSCSPISGHRSVSWYQQTPGQGLQFLFEYFSETQRNKGNFPGRFSGRQFSNSRSEMNVSTLELGDSALYLCASSSGAIQGQETQYFGPGTRLLVL.

This chain joins TRBV24-1 and TRBJ2-5; D not certain. The V gene's germline CDR1 is KGHDR and CDR2 SFDVKD. Between the trimmed V and J ends, which lost 1 base and 9 bases, there was a span of 8 bases. This CDR3 has 12 residues. CDR3 sequence reads: CATSDFGQAQYF. The CDR3 DNA sequence: TGTGCCACCAGTGATTTTGGTCAGGCCCAGTACTTC.

The J gene is TRBJ2-7, the V gene TRBV18; D not certain. This CDR3 has 16 residues. Trimming removed 4 bases from V and 4 bases from J, with 20 bases in between. In germline, CDR1 is KGHSH, CDR2 LQKENI. The CDR3 sequence is CASSLSPTSVQYEQYF. In nucleotides, the CDR3 is TGTGCCAGCTCACTATCACCGACCTCGGTACAGTACGAGCAGTACTTC.

The V gene is TRBV5-5, the J gene TRBJ1-6; D is undetermined. The CDR3 is made up of 16 amino acids. V was trimmed by 0 bases and J by 7 bases, leaving 14 bases between them. Germline V gene data show CDR1 as SGHKS and CDR2 as YYEKEE (reference sequence). The CDR3 is CASSLEAGLFNSPLHF. CDR3 nucleotide sequence: TGTGCCAGCAGCTTGGAAGCAGGACTCTTCAATTCACCCCTCCACTTT. Full variable domain (missing parts from reference TRBV5-5 and TRBJ1-6): DAGVTQSPTHLIKTRGQQVTLRCSPISGHKSVSWYQQVLGQGPQFIFQYYEKEERGRGNFPDRFSARQFPNYSSELNVNALLLGDSALYLCASSLEAGLFNSPLHFGNGTRLTVT.

V gene TRBV7-9 combines with J gene TRBJ1-2; tentatively, D is TRBD1 (5 bases). The CDR3 is 15 residues long. V was pared by 5 bases and J by 5 bases, with 18 bases between. Germline CDR1 SEHNR, CDR2 FQNEAQ (reference sequence). The CDR3 nucleotides read TGTGCCAGCAGCCCCACGCCGGGACGGGAATATGGCTACACCTTC. It codes for CASSPTPGREYGYTF.

The CDR3 loop is CASSMEVAGTGVVGKNIQYF. The CDR3 DNA follows: TGTGCCAGTAGTATGGAGGTTGCGGGGACAGGGGTCGTGGGCAAAAACATTCAGTACTTC. The chain combines TRBV19 with TRBJ2-4, with 10 bases that match TRBD1. V lost 3 bases, J lost 3 bases, and 17 bases stayed unmatched. The CDR3 spans 20 residues. The V gene's germline CDR1 is LNHDA and CDR2 SQIVND (reference sequence). Using reference TRBV19 and TRBJ2-4 for the parts outside the CDR3, the full variable domain is DGGITQSPKYLFRKEGQNVTLSCEQNLNHDAMYWYRQDPGQGLRLIYYSQIVNDFQKGDIAEGYSVSREKKESFPLTVTSAQKNPTAFYLCASSMEVAGTGVVGKNIQYFGAGTRLSVL.

About this clone: The sample has other DNA sequences that encode this CDR3 too. The chain recombines TRBV18 with TRBJ2-5, with 7 bases lining up with TRBD2. The CDR3 sequence is 13 residues long. V was pared by 1 base and J by 5 bases, with 1 base of the junction left unmatched. The V gene's germline CDR1 is KGHSH and CDR2 LQKENI. CDR3 sequence (DNA): TGTGCCAGCTCACCACAGGGAGGGGAGACCCAGTACTTC. Its protein is CASSPQGGETQYF. Looking up the rest from reference TRBV18 and TRBJ2-5 gives the full variable domain: NAGVMQNPRHLVRRRGQEARLRCSPMKGHSHVYWYRQLPEEGLKFMVYLQKENIIDESGMPKERFSAEFPKEGPSILRIQQVVRGDSAAYFCASSPQGGETQYFGPGTRLLVL.

The CDR3 DNA reads as TGCGCCAGCAGCTTCGAGCGGGGGGGCCTGGATACGCAGTATTTT. Protein product: CASSFERGGLDTQYF. The rearrangement joins TRBV5-1 to TRBJ2-3; TRBD2 aligns across 10 bases. V lost 2 bases, J lost 6 bases, and 6 bases stayed unmatched. Germline CDR1 reads SGHRS; CDR2 reads YFSETQ. The CDR3 runs 15 residues.

V and J are TRBV15 and TRBJ2-1, with D perhaps being TRBD1 or TRBD2 (5 bases each). Trimming cost V 0 bases and J 12 bases, with 21 bases left between them. In germline, CDR1 is LNHNV, CDR2 YYDKDF (reference sequence). The CDR3 length is 16 residues. CDR3 sequence (DNA): TGTGCCACCAGCAGAGATCCCTCCGGGGCTCGCCATGGGCAGTTCTTC. It is translated as CATSRDPSGARHGQFF. The full variable domain, completed using reference TRBV15 and TRBJ2-1, is DAMVIQNPRYQVTQFGKPVTLSCSQTLNHNVMYWYQQKSSQAPKLLFHYYDKDFNNEADTPDNFQSRRPNTSFCFLDIRSPGLGDTAMYLCATSRDPSGARHGQFFGPGTRLTVL.

The chain recombines TRBV19 with TRBJ1-2, with D uncertain. V was clipped by 6 bases and J by 10 bases, with 18 bases between them. The CDR3 loop spans 13 amino acids. Germline V gene data show CDR1 as LNHDA and CDR2 as SQIVND (reference sequence). The CDR3 DNA is TGTGCCAGTAGGAGACCCCCCAGAGGTCTCTACACCTTC. The encoded protein is CASRRPPRGLYTF.

The chain employs TRBV7-9 and TRBJ2-7; 8 nucleotides match TRBD1. This CDR3 is 12 amino acids long. With V trimmed by 4 bases and J by 6 bases, 2 bases remained unmatched. Germline loops: CDR1 SEHNR, CDR2 FQNEAQ (reference sequence). CDR3 residues: CASSYGTGEQYF. The CDR3 DNA sequence: TGTGCCAGCAGCTACGGGACAGGCGAGCAGTACTTC. Full variable domain (outside the CDR3, taken from reference TRBV7-9 and TRBJ2-7): DTGVSQNPRHKITKRGQNVTFRCDPISEHNRLYWYRQTLGQGPEFLTYFQNEAQLEKSRLLSDRFSAERPKGSFSTLEIQRTEQGDSAMYLCASSYGTGEQYFGPGTRLTVT.

The DNA for the CDR3 is TGTGCCACCGCATCCACGGGCAAAAACATTCAGTACTTC. Its translation: CATASTGKNIQYF. The chain carries TRBV19 and TRBJ2-4; D remains unclear. V lost 10 bases to trimming and J lost 3 bases, with 13 bases between them. Germline values: CDR1 LNHDA, CDR2 SQIVND (reference sequence). This CDR3 comprises 13 residues.

The chain carries TRBV6-5 and TRBJ1-1; TRBD1 agrees at 8 bases. Trimming at V came to 5 bases and at J to 6 bases, leaving 5 bases not matched to a gene. This CDR3 has 13 amino acids. The germline V gene encodes CDR1 MNHEY and CDR2 SVGAGI. Written as DNA, the CDR3 is TGTGCCAGCAGTCTACAGGGGGGCCCTGAAGCTTTCTTT. This translates into CASSLQGGPEAFF.

The CDR3 nucleotides are TGTGCCTGGAGTAGGGAGAAGAGACCTGATCATGGCTACACCTTC. This translates into CAWSREKRPDHGYTF. The V gene is TRBV30, the J gene TRBJ1-2, with unresolved D. Germline V lookup: CDR1 GTSNPN, CDR2 SVGIG (reference sequence). The ends were cut back, 2 bases at V and 6 bases at J, with 19 bases in the middle. This CDR3 is 15 amino acids long.

The CDR3 nucleotides are TGTGCCTGGCGCACAGGGAACTATGGCTACACCTTC. It is translated as CAWRTGNYGYTF. The gene calls are TRBV30 and TRBJ1-2; possible D gene TRBD1, 6 bases. CDR3 length equals 12 residues. CDR1 GTSNPN and CDR2 SVGIG come from the germline V gene (reference sequence). V was shortened by 5 bases and J by 2 bases, with 9 bases between the two germline ends. The whole variable domain, remainder taken from reference TRBV30 and TRBJ1-2, is SQTIHQWPATLVQPVGSPLSLECTVEGTSNPNLYWYRQAAGRGLQLLFYSVGIGQISSEVPQNLSASRPQDRQFILSSKKLLLSDSGFYLCAWRTGNYGYTFGSGTRLTVV.

The V call is TRBV7-6, the J call TRBJ2-1, with a possible D match to TRBD2 (6 bases). Looked up from germline, CDR1 is SGHVS and CDR2 is FNYEAQ. CDR3 length: 15 amino acids. Trimming removed 1 base at V and 4 bases at J, with 11 bases between. The CDR3: CASSLVAANYNEQFF. The CDR3 DNA reads TGTGCCAGCAGCTTAGTAGCGGCAAATTACAATGAGCAGTTCTTC.

This chain connects TRBV4-2 to TRBJ1-1; 7 positions match TRBD1. V lost 1 base to trimming and J lost 5 bases; unmatched junction nucleotides: 7. This CDR3 comprises 15 residues. Germline CDR1 LGHNA, CDR2 YNFKEQ. CDR3 amino acids: CASSQAEGARTEAFF. The CDR3 DNA reads TGTGCCAGCAGCCAAGCCGAGGGGGCGCGAACTGAAGCTTTCTTT.